This record concerns one TCR beta chain sequence. The germline CDR1 and CDR2 sequences are SEHNR and FQNEAQ (reference sequence). Trimming took off 4 bases at V and 2 bases at J, with 11 bases between the two ends. This CDR3 spans 14 amino acids. The data were taken from a study of T cells after posttransplantation cyclophosphamide. Assay used: immunoSEQ multiplex PCR; TCRdb lists only in-frame clones, some missing. The table has 3,000 to 4,000 clones, around two thirds seen once. The genes are TRBV7-9 and TRBJ1-2; the D is unclear. Sequenced material: memory CD8+ T cells sorted from blood. The receptor comes from a man aged 25 to 40 in good health and a related stem cell transplant donor. DNA of the CDR3: TGTGCCAGCAGCTCTTCGAGTGCCAACTATGGCTACACCTTC. Residues: CASSSSSANYGYTF.